Included here is one TCR beta chain sequence, with context. Its antigen remains unknown. Generated by immunoSEQ multiplex PCR, the TCRdb table keeps only in-frame clones and is missing some. The table lists around 100,000 clones, over 75% of them singletons. The ends were cut back, 0 bases at V and 7 bases at J, with 9 bases in the middle. Germline CDR1 LGHNA, CDR2 YSLEER. The CDR3 is made up of 14 amino acids. These data are taken from a study of T cell responses to AZD1222 COVID-19 vaccine. Study outcomes and limitations: Breadth and depth of Spike-specific TCRs rose after two AZD1222 doses. Donors, mostly white British, included more females; clonal diversity was possibly underestimated. Across spike, vaccine-associated CD4 TCRs were found, dominant at 160-218 and 743-854.

The input for sequencing was peripheral blood, taken on day 0 of MenACWY control vaccination. The chain joins TRBV4-3 to TRBJ1-4; D is uncertain. This TCR came from an adult in good health. The CDR3 DNA reads as TGCGCCAGCAGCCAAGATGTGGGGATTGAAAAACTGTTTTTT. Amino acid sequence: CASSQDVGIEKLFF.